This T cell receptor (beta chain) was retrieved from a study of T cell repertoires in cytomegalovirus infection (dated by TCRdb to the late 2010s). For the study in its entirety: Alongside well-studied HLA-B-restricted epitopes, the peptide stimulations were aimed at recently identified HLA-C-restricted CMV epitopes, whose presentation resists viral immunomodulation. Because public TCR beta signatures pointed to carriage of CMV infection together with the matching HLA type, the HLA type of each donor mattered for the analysis.

The treatment or condition label, as the study defines it: in vitro stimulation with specific CMV peptide epitopes to enrich CMV-specific T cells. Beyond this particular receptor, the publication reports: In both this cohort and an independent cohort of more than 350 donors, the cumulative frequency of public TCR beta family members distinguished carriers of CMV infection plus the relevant HLA type. In the ex vivo response, HLA-C-restricted CMV-specific TCR beta clonotypes were dominant, and in two of eight donors the single most frequent clonotype came from this HLA-C-restricted group.

Sequencing instrument: Illumina HiSeq 1500. TCRdb trimmed the raw reads at Q25, called clones with MiXCR and kept productive beta chains. CDR3 protein duplicates are merged, each entry listing the most common genes and DNA. A total of over 250,000 distinct CDR3 sequences appear in this sample, 22% of them only once. Together, the top ten hold roughly a fifth of the sample. Per the germline V gene, MDHEN is the CDR1 and SYDVKM is the CDR2. From cysteine to phenylalanine, the CDR3 is 14 amino acids long. Only the CDR3 region is kept as DNA, spanning 42 bases read in frame from base 1. V sheds 4 bases and J sheds 9 bases, leaving 16 bases between their ends. To note about this clonotype: The specificity of this receptor is unknown. No much larger clonotype is one base removed from it; base qualities were not supplied.

The chain couples TRBV28 to TRBJ2-4; the D gene is unclear. This receptor was taken from a human donor in good health (CMV status not recorded). Some clones in this sample may be carry-over from other donors' samples. This material consisted of cultured PBMCs, taken from culture after CMV antigen stimulation. CDR3 protein: CASSSLLLSGIQYF. The nucleotides read TGTGCCAGCAGTTCACTCCTTCTTTCGGGCATTCAGTACTTC.